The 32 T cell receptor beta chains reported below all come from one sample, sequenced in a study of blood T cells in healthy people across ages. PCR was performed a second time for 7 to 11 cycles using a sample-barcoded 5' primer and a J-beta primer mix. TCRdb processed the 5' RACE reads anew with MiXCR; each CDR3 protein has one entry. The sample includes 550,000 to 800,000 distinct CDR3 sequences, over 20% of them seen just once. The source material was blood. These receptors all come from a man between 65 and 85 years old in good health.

The CDR3 DNA reads as TGCAGTGCCCAGGGCGTATATAATGAGCAGTTCTTC. Translation gives CSAQGVYNEQFF. The rearrangement joins TRBV20-1 to TRBJ2-5; possible D gene TRBD1, 5 bases. The better agreement between TRBJ2-1 and the DNA end casts doubt on the J call. The CDR3 is 12 amino acids. Germline V CDR1 and CDR2: DFQATT, SNEGSKA (reference sequence).

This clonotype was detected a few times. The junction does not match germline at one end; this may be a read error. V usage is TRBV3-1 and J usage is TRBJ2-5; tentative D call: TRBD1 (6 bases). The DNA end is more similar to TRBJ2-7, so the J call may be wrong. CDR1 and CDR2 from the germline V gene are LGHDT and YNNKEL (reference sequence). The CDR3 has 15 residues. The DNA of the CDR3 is TGTGCCGGCAGCCAAGGTGGGACACACTCCTACGAGCAGTACTTC. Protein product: CAGSQGGTHSYEQYF.

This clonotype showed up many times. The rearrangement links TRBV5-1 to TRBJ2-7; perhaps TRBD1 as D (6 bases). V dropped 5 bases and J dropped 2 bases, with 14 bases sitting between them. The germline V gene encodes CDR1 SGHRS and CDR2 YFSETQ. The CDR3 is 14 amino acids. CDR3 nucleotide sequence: TGCGCCAGCAGTGAACAGGGCCCGACCTACGAGCAGTACTTC. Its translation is CASSEQGPTYEQYF.

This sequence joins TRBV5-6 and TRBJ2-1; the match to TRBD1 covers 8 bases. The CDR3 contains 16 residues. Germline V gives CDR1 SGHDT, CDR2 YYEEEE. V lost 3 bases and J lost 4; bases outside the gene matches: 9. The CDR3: CASSSVSGQEYNEQFF. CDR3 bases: TGTGCCAGCAGCTCCGTCTCGGGACAGGAATACAATGAGCAGTTCTTC. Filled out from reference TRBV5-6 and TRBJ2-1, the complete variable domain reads DAGVTQSPTHLIKTRGQQVTLRCSPKSGHDTVSWYQQALGQGPQFIFQYYEEEERQRGNFPDRFSGHQFPNYSSELNVNALLLGDSALYLCASSSVSGQEYNEQFFGPGTRLTVL.

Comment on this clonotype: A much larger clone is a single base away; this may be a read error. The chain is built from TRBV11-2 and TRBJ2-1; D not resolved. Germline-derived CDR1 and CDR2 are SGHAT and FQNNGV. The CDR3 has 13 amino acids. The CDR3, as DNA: TGTGCCAGCAGCTTCGGCTCCTACGATGAGCAGTTCTTC. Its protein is CASSFGSYDEQFF.

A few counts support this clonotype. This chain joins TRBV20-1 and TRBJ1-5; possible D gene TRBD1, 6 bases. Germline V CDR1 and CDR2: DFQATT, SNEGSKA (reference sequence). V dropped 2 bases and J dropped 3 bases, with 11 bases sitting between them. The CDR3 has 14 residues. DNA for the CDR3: TGCAGTGCTAGAAGGGGGTCCAACAATCAGCCCCAGCATTTT. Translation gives CSARRGSNNQPQHF.

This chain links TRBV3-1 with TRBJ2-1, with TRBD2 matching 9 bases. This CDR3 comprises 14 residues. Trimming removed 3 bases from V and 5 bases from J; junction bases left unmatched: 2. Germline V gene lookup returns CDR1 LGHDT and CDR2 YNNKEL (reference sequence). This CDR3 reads CASSHGTSHNEQFF. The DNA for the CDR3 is TGTGCCAGCAGCCACGGGACTAGCCACAATGAGCAGTTCTTC.

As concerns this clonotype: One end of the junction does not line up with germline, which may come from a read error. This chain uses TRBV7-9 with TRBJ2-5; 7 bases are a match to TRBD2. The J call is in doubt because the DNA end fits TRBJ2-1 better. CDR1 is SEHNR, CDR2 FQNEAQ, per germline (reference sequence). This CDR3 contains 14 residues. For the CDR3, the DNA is TGCGCCAGCAGCTTAGTGGGAGGGGTCGATGAGCAGTTCTTC. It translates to CASSLVGGVDEQFF.

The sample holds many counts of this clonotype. DNA for the CDR3: TGTGCCAGCAGTGAGTCAGGGACAGAGACCCAGTACTTC. Amino acids: CASSESGTETQYF. This chain connects TRBV25-1 to TRBJ2-5, with D tentatively TRBD1 or TRBD2 (5 bases each). This CDR3 spans 13 amino acids. Looked up from germline, CDR1 is MGHDK and CDR2 is SYGVNS. The ends were cut back, 3 bases at V and 4 bases at J, with 9 bases in the middle.

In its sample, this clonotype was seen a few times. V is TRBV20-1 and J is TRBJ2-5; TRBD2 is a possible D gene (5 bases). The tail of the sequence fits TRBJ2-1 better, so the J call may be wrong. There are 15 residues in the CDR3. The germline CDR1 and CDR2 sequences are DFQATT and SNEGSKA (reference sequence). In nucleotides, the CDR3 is TGCAGTGCTAGCCCCTCGGGATCTTACTACAATGAGCAGTTCTTC. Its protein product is CSASPSGSYYNEQFF.

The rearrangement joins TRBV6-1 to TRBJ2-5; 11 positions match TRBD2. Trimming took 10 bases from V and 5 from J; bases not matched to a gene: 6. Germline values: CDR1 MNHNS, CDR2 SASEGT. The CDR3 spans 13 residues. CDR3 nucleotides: TGTGCCATAACTAGCGGGGGACGGGAGACCCAGTACTTC. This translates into CAITSGGRETQYF.

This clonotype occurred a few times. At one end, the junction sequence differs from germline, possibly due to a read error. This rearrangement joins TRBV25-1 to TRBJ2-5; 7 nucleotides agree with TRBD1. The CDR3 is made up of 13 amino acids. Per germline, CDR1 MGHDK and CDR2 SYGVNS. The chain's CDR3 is CASSWTGQEAQYF. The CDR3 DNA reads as TGTGCCAGCAGTTGGACAGGTCAAGAGGCCCAGTACTTC.

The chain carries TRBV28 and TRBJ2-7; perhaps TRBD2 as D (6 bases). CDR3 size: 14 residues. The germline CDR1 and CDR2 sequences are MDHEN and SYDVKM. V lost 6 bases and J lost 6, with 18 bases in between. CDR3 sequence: CASSRAGTGFEQYF. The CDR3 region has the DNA TGTGCCAGCAGCCGGGCGGGGACGGGGTTCGAGCAGTACTTC.

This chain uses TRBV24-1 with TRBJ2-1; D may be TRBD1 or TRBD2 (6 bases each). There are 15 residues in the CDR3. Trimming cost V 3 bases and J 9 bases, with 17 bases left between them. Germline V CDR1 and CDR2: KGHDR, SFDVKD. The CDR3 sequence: CATSDTGSGLREQFF. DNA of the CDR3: TGTGCCACCAGTGATACAGGGTCGGGACTCCGTGAGCAGTTCTTC.

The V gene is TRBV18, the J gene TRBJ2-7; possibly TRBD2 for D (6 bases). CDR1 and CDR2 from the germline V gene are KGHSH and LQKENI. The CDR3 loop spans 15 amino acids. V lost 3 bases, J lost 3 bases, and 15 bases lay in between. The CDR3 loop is CASSPGTAKNYEQYF. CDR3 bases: TGTGCCAGCTCACCTGGGACTGCAAAAAACTACGAGCAGTACTTC.

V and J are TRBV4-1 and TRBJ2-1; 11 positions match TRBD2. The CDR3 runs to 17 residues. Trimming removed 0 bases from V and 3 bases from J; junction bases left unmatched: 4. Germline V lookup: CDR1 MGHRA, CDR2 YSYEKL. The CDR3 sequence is CASSQDGLAGGYNEQFF. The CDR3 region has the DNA TGCGCCAGCAGCCAAGATGGTCTAGCGGGAGGCTACAATGAGCAGTTCTTC.

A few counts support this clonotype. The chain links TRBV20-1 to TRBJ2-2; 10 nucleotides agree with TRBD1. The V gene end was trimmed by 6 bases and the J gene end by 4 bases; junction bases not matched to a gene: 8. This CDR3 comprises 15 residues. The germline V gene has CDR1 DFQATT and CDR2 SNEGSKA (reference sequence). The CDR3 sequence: CSAPGQGEFTGELFF. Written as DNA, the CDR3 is TGCAGTGCCCCCGGACAGGGGGAGTTCACCGGGGAGCTGTTTTTT.

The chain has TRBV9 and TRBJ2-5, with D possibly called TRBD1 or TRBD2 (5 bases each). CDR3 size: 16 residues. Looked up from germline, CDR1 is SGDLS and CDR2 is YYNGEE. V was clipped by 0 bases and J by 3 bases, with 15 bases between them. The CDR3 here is CASSVDSHGGKETQYF. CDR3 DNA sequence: TGTGCCAGCAGCGTAGACTCCCATGGGGGAAAAGAGACCCAGTACTTC.

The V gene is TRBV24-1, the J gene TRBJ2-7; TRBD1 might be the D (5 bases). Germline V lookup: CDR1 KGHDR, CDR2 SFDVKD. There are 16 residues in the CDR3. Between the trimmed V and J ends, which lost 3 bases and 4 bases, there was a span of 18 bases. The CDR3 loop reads CATSDPPVGDRYEQYF. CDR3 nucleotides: TGTGCCACCAGTGATCCCCCGGTTGGTGACAGATACGAGCAGTACTTC.

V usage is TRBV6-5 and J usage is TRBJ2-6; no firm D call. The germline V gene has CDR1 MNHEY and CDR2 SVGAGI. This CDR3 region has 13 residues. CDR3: CASAFSGANVLTF. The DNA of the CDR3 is TGTGCTTCAGCATTCTCTGGGGCCAACGTCCTGACTTTC.

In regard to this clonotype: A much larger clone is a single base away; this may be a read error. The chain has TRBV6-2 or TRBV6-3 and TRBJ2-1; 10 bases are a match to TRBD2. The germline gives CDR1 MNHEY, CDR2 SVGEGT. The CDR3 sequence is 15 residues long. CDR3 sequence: CTSRRAGGPFDEQFF. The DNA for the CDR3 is TGTACCAGCAGACGAGCGGGAGGGCCTTTCGATGAGCAGTTCTTC.

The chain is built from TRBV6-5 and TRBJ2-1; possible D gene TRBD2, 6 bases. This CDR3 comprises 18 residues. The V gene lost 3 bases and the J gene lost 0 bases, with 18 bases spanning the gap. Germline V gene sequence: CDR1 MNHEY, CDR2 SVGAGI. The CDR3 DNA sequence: TGTGCCAGCAGTTATGGGGCCCCCTGGAGGGACTCCTACAATGAGCAGTTCTTC. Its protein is CASSYGAPWRDSYNEQFF.

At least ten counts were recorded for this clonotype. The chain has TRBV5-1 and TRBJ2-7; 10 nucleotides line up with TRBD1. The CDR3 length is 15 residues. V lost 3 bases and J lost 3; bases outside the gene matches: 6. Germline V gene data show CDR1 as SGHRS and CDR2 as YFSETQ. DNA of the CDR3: TGCGCCAGCAGCTATGGACAGGGGGGGGACTACGAGCAGTACTTC. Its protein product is CASSYGQGGDYEQYF. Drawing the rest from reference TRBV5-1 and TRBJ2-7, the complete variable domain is KAGVTQTPRYLIKTRGQQVTLSCSPISGHRSVSWYQQTPGQGLQFLFEYFSETQRNKGNFPGRFSGRQFSNSRSEMNVSTLELGDSALYLCASSYGQGGDYEQYFGPGTRLTVT.

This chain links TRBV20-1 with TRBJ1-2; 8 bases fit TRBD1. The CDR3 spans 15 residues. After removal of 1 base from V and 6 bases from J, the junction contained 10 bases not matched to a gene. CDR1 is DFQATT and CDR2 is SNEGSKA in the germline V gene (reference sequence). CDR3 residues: CSARGDRGFSDGYTF. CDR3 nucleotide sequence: TGCAGTGCTAGAGGAGACAGGGGATTCTCCGATGGCTACACCTTC.

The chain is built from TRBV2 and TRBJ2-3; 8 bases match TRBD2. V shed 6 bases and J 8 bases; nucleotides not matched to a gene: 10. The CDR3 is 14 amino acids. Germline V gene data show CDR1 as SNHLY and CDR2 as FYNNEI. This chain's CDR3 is CASSSGTSHGTQYF. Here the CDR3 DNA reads TGTGCCAGCAGCTCCGGGACTAGTCACGGTACGCAGTATTTT.

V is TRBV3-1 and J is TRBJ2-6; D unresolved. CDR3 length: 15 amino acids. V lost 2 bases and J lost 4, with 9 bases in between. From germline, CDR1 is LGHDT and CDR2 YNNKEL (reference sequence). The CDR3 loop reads CASSQPGTGANVLTF. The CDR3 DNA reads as TGTGCCAGCAGCCAACCGGGTACCGGGGCCAACGTCCTGACTTTC. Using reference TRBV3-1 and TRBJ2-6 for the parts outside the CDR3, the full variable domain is DTAVSQTPKYLVTQMGNDKSIKCEQNLGHDTMYWYKQDSKKFLKIMFSYNNKELIINETVPNRFSPKSPDKAHLNLHINSLELGDSAVYFCASSQPGTGANVLTFGAGSRLTVL.

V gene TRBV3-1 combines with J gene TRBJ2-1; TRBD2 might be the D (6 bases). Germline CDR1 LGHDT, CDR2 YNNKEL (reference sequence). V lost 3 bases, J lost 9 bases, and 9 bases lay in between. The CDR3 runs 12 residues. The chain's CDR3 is CASSQAGGEQFF. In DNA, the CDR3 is TGTGCCAGCAGCCAGGCCGGGGGTGAGCAGTTCTTC.

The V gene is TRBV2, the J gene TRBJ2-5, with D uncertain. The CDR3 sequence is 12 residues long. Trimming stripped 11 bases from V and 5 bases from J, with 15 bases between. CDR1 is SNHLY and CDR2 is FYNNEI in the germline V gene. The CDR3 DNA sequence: TGTGCCCGAGCCGCGGTCCGGGAGACCCAGTACTTC. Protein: CARAAVRETQYF.

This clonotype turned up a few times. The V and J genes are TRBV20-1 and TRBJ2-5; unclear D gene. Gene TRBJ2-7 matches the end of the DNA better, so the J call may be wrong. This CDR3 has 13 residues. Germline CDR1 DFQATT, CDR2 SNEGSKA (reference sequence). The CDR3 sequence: CSAQLLISGEQYF. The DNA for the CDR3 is TGCAGTGCTCAGCTTTTGATATCGGGCGAGCAGTACTTC.

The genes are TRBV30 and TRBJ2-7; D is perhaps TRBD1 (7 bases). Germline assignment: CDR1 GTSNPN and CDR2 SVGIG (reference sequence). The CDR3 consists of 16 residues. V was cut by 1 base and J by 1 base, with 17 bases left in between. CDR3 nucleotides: TGTGCCTGGAGTGACTCCCCCTCAGGGGGGTCCTACGAGCAGTACTTC. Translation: CAWSDSPSGGSYEQYF.

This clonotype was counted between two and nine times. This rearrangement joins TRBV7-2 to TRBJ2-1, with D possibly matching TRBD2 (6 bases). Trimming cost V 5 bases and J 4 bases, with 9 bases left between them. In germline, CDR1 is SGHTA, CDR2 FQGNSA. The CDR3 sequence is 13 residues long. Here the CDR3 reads CASSVSGYNEQFF. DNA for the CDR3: TGTGCCAGCAGCGTTAGCGGATACAATGAGCAGTTCTTC.

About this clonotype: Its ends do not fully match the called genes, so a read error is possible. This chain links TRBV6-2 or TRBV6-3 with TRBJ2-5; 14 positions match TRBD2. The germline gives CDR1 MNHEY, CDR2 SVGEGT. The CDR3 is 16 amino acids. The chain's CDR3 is CASSSLRLAGGYEQYF. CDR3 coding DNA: TGTGCCAGCAGTTCCCTCCGACTAGCGGGAGGGTACGAGCAGTACTTT.